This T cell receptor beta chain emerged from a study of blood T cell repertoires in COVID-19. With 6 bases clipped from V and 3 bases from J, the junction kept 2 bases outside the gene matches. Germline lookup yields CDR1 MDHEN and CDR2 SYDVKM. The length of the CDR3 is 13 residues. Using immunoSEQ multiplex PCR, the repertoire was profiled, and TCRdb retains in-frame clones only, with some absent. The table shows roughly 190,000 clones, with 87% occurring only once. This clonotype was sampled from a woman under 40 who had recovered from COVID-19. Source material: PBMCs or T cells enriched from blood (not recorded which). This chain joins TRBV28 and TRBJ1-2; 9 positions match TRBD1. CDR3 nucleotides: TGTGCCAGCAGCAGGGACAGGGACTATGGCTACACCTTC. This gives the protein CASSRDRDYGYTF.